What follows are 32 T cell receptor beta chains derived from one specimen sequenced in a study of blood T cells in healthy people across ages. Then a second PCR, running roughly 7 to 11 cycles, was carried out with a sample-barcoded 5' primer and a J-beta primer mix. One entry per CDR3 protein results from TCRdb running MiXCR on the 5' RACE reads. Found here are roughly 1,500,000 distinct CDR3 sequences, about 40% of them singletons; the top ten hold 7.9%. Sequencing was done on a sample of blood. All receptors derive from a woman younger than 30 in good health.

Only a few counts were recorded for this clonotype. This chain uses TRBV7-2 with TRBJ2-4; 11 bases agree with TRBD2. The DNA end favors TRBJ2-7, so the J call may be wrong. The length of the CDR3 is 14 residues. From germline, CDR1 is SGHTA and CDR2 FQGNSA. The CDR3 spells CASSAIAGGDEQYF. As DNA, the CDR3 is TGTGCCAGCAGCGCAATAGCGGGAGGGGACGAGCAGTACTTC.

This rearrangement joins TRBV12-3 or TRBV12-4 to TRBJ2-2; 11 bases match TRBD2. Germline trimming cut 8 bases from V and 4 bases from J; bases unmatched to any gene: 6. The CDR3 sequence is 15 residues long. The DNA for the CDR3 is TGTGCCAGCTTTAGCGGGAGGGACAGCACCGGGGAGCTGTTTTTT. This gives the protein CASFSGRDSTGELFF.

J is TRBJ2-3 and V is TRBV7-3; D is perhaps TRBD1 or TRBD2 (6 bases each). V lost 3 bases and J 2 bases, leaving 12 bases between the germline ends. The CDR3 sequence is 15 residues long. Germline V lookup: CDR1 SGHTA, CDR2 FQGTGA. CDR3 region: CASSFEGGNTDTQYF. CDR3 bases: TGTGCCAGCAGCTTTGAGGGGGGCAACACAGATACGCAGTATTTT. The variable domain in full, completed from reference TRBV7-3 and TRBJ2-3, reads GAGVSQTPSNKVTEKGKYVELRCDPISGHTALYWYRQSLGQGPEFLIYFQGTGAADDSGLPNDRFFAVRPEGSVSTLKIQRTERGDSAVYLCASSFEGGNTDTQYFGPGTRLTVL.

The chain couples TRBV20-1 to TRBJ1-2; perhaps TRBD1 as D (6 bases). Looked up from germline, CDR1 is DFQATT and CDR2 is SNEGSKA (reference sequence). V was trimmed by 3 bases and J by 5 bases, leaving 16 bases between them. The CDR3 totals 14 residues. The CDR3 DNA reads as TGCAGTGCTAGCCTACAGGGATCAGGGTATGGCTACACCTTC. Amino acid sequence: CSASLQGSGYGYTF.

This clonotype was picked up a small number of times. The CDR3 DNA reads TGCAGTGCGAGGGCGGCTAGCGGGGTTGGGGAGCAGTTCTTC. Residues: CSARAASGVGEQFF. V usage is TRBV20-1 and J usage is TRBJ2-1; 9 nucleotides align to TRBD2. The germline CDR1 and CDR2 sequences are DFQATT and SNEGSKA (reference sequence). The CDR3 has 14 residues. With V trimmed by 6 bases and J by 10 bases, 13 bases remained unmatched.

This clonotype has just a few counts. V is TRBV6-1 and J is TRBJ2-1; TRBD2 aligns across 9 bases. The germline gives CDR1 MNHNS, CDR2 SASEGT. With V trimmed by 3 bases and J by 5 bases, 11 bases remained unmatched. CDR3 size: 17 residues. This CDR3 reads CASSDRLAELLDNEQFF. Here the CDR3 DNA reads TGTGCCAGCAGTGATCGACTAGCGGAGCTCCTGGACAATGAGCAGTTCTTC.

The chain employs TRBV3-1 and TRBJ2-3; no firm D call. V was pared by 2 bases and J by 0 bases, with 9 bases between. Germline V gene lookup returns CDR1 LGHDT and CDR2 YNNKEL (reference sequence). This CDR3 comprises 15 residues. CDR3 residues: CASSQLDTSTDTQYF. The CDR3 bases are TGTGCCAGCAGCCAACTCGATACTAGCACAGATACGCAGTATTTT.

This clonotype was detected a few times. The chain carries TRBV20-1 and TRBJ1-1, with D uncertain. Germline assignment: CDR1 DFQATT and CDR2 SNEGSKA (reference sequence). This CDR3 has 13 amino acids. V dropped 6 bases and J dropped 1 base, with 12 bases sitting between them. CDR3 residues: CSAPISPNTEAFF. The CDR3, as DNA: TGCAGTGCCCCGATATCACCGAACACTGAAGCTTTCTTT.

The chain joins TRBV14 to TRBJ2-3; 7 bases match TRBD1. The length of the CDR3 is 20 residues. Germline CDR1 SGHDN, CDR2 FVKESK. With 0 bases clipped from V and 0 bases from J, the junction kept 15 bases outside the gene matches. The CDR3 loop reads CASSQDPGTDISSSTDTQYF. The CDR3 nucleotides are TGTGCCAGCAGCCAAGACCCCGGGACAGACATATCCTCTAGCACAGATACGCAGTATTTT.

Regarding this clonotype: Relative to the germline gene, one junction end is altered; a read error may explain this. In nucleotides, the CDR3 is TGTGCCAGCAGTCAATGGGGTGAAGGGACAGAGCTAGCCAAAAACATTCAGTACTTC. Its translation: CASSQWGEGTELAKNIQYF. The chain combines TRBV16 with TRBJ2-4, with TRBD1 identical over 7 bases. Germline CDR1 and CDR2: KGHSY and FQNENV. The CDR3 has 19 residues.

The table lists this clonotype with a few counts. The chain has TRBV10-3 and TRBJ2-3; 9 nucleotides match TRBD2. J was trimmed by 4 bases and V by 7 bases; bases with no gene match: 6. The V gene's germline CDR1 is ENHRY and CDR2 SYGVKD. The CDR3 is made up of 14 amino acids. CDR3 amino acids: CAITASGMADTQYF. In DNA form, the CDR3 reads TGTGCCATCACGGCTAGCGGGATGGCAGATACGCAGTATTTT.

This clonotype was observed a single time. The CDR3 nucleotides are TGTGCCAGCAGCAAATTAGCGGGAGGGCCGCCAGATACGCAGTATTTT. Protein product: CASSKLAGGPPDTQYF. This chain uses TRBV7-9 with TRBJ2-3, with 11 bases aligning to TRBD2. The V gene's germline CDR1 is SEHNR and CDR2 FQNEAQ (reference sequence). The V and J ends lost 5 bases and 4 bases, in that order; junction bases with no gene match: 8. This CDR3 has 16 residues. The full variable domain, in which reference TRBV7-9 and TRBJ2-3 provide the parts outside the CDR3, is DTGVSQNPRHKITKRGQNVTFRCDPISEHNRLYWYRQTLGQGPEFLTYFQNEAQLEKSRLLSDRFSAERPKGSFSTLEIQRTEQGDSAMYLCASSKLAGGPPDTQYFGPGTRLTVL.

The V and J genes are TRBV12-3 or TRBV12-4 and TRBJ2-5; maybe TRBD2 (6 bases). This CDR3 region has 13 residues. The germline V and J ends were trimmed by 5 bases and 11 bases, with 18 bases remaining between them. The CDR3: CASSPELAGEQYF. CDR3 coding DNA: TGTGCCAGCAGTCCGGAACTAGCAGGTGAGCAGTACTTC.

The chain combines TRBV6-5 with TRBJ1-2; no reliable D call. CDR1 and CDR2 (germline): MNHEY, SVGAGI. The CDR3 spans 14 residues. Trimming removed 5 bases from V and 2 bases from J, with 12 bases in between. The DNA for the CDR3 is TGTGCCAGCAGTGAACTAACGACGAACTATGGCTACACCTTC. This gives the protein CASSELTTNYGYTF.

The J gene is TRBJ2-3, the V gene TRBV3-1, with 9 nucleotides matching TRBD1. The CDR3 is 17 amino acids. Germline V gene data show CDR1 as LGHDT and CDR2 as YNNKEL (reference sequence). The ends lost 4 bases at V and 6 bases at J; junction bases unmatched: 14. This CDR3 is CASSLGAGTGIGDTQYF. The DNA for the CDR3 is TGTGCCAGCAGCCTCGGAGCCGGGACAGGGATCGGTGATACGCAGTATTTT.

This clonotype has a handful of counts. CDR3 DNA: TGTGCCAGCAGCGGTCAGAGGAACACTGAAGCTTTCTTT. It yields the protein CASSGQRNTEAFF. V usage is TRBV2 and J usage is TRBJ1-1; no firm D call. This CDR3 spans 13 amino acids. With 6 bases removed from V and 1 base from J, the gap between germline ends came to 9 bases. CDR1 SNHLY and CDR2 FYNNEI come from the germline V gene.

This clonotype occurred a few times. V and J are TRBV6-2 or TRBV6-3 and TRBJ1-5; 8 bases match TRBD1. With V trimmed by 5 bases and J by 4 bases, 4 bases remained unmatched. The germline gives CDR1 MNHEY, CDR2 SVGEGT. The CDR3 is made up of 14 amino acids. The CDR3 sequence: CASSITGGNQPQHF. CDR3 sequence (DNA): TGTGCCAGCAGTATCACAGGGGGTAATCAGCCCCAGCATTTT.

The chain couples TRBV4-1 to TRBJ2-3; D uncertain. V was clipped by 8 bases and J by 5 bases, with 11 bases between them. The V gene's germline CDR1 is MGHRA and CDR2 YSYEKL. The CDR3 is 12 amino acids. Written as DNA, the CDR3 is TGCGCCAGCCGGAGTGTGGGAGATACGCAGTATTTT. Encoded protein: CASRSVGDTQYF.

The V and J genes are TRBV5-1 and TRBJ1-1; TRBD1 agrees at 7 bases. The CDR3 loop spans 16 amino acids. With 1 base clipped from V and 1 base from J, the junction kept 7 bases outside the gene matches. Germline V gene sequence: CDR1 SGHRS, CDR2 YFSETQ. CDR3 amino acids: CASSLTAGGRNTEAFF. For the CDR3, the DNA is TGCGCCAGCAGCTTGACCGCAGGGGGAAGGAACACTGAAGCTTTCTTT.

The chain employs TRBV27 and TRBJ2-7, with 7 nucleotides matching TRBD1. This CDR3 contains 14 residues. Germline assignment: CDR1 MNHEY and CDR2 SMNVEV (reference sequence). The V and J ends lost 5 bases and 3 bases, in that order; junction bases with no gene match: 7. CDR3 in DNA: TGTGCCAGCAGTCCATGGACAGGCATCTACGAGCAGTACTTC. This codes for CASSPWTGIYEQYF.

V gene TRBV27 combines with J gene TRBJ1-6; 10 positions agree with TRBD1. The CDR3 extends over 14 amino acids. The germline V gene encodes CDR1 MNHEY and CDR2 SMNVEV (reference sequence). With 9 bases clipped from V and 10 bases from J, the junction kept 9 bases outside the gene matches. The CDR3: CASHSGTGDSPLHF. DNA for the CDR3: TGTGCCAGTCATTCCGGGACAGGGGACTCACCCCTCCACTTT.

This clonotype was observed a handful of times. This chain links TRBV27 with TRBJ1-1; D may be TRBD1 (5 bases). V shed 11 bases and J shed 3 bases, with 31 bases lying between them. The CDR3 has 18 amino acids. Germline V gene lookup returns CDR1 MNHEY and CDR2 SMNVEV (reference sequence). Here the CDR3 DNA reads TGTGCCGGGGGGTCCTCCGGGACGGCCCCGTGTCTGGACACTGAAGCTTTCTTT. It is translated as CAGGSSGTAPCLDTEAFF.

This clonotype came up a few times. The V and J genes are TRBV4-1 and TRBJ2-3, with TRBD2 matching over 7 bases. Trimming cost V 0 bases and J 4 bases; bases outside gene matches: 13. The germline V gene encodes CDR1 MGHRA and CDR2 YSYEKL. The CDR3 totals 18 residues. The CDR3 loop is CASSQDRPPRTRSDTQYF. In nucleotides, the CDR3 is TGCGCCAGCAGCCAAGATCGCCCCCCCCGGACTAGGTCAGATACGCAGTATTTT.

In this sample, this clonotype turned up once. The rearrangement links TRBV5-1 to TRBJ2-3; 9 positions agree with TRBD1. This CDR3 has 15 residues. Per the germline V gene, CDR1 is SGHRS and CDR2 is YFSETQ. Losses at the gene ends were 6 bases for V and 5 bases for J; bases not matched to a gene: 10. This CDR3 reads CASKGGQGAVDTQYF. CDR3 in DNA: TGCGCCAGCAAGGGGGGACAGGGCGCGGTAGATACGCAGTATTTT.

This clonotype has a handful of counts. The V gene is TRBV24-1, the J gene TRBJ2-1; the D gene is possibly TRBD2 (6 bases). Germline assignment: CDR1 KGHDR and CDR2 SFDVKD. V shed 3 bases and J shed 5 bases, with 13 bases lying between them. The CDR3 is 15 residues long. CDR3 DNA sequence: TGTGCCACCAGTGATCCCCGGGGGAACAACAATGAGCAGTTCTTC. Translating gives CATSDPRGNNNEQFF.

This clonotype was seen a handful of times. The rearrangement joins TRBV20-1 to TRBJ1-2; possibly TRBD1 for D (5 bases). CDR1 and CDR2 from the germline V gene are DFQATT and SNEGSKA (reference sequence). Trimming pared 1 base from V and 4 bases from J, leaving 16 bases between. CDR3 length: 15 amino acids. The CDR3 DNA follows: TGCAGTGCTAGAGCAGCACAGACGGGGGTCTATGGCTACACCTTC. Translation: CSARAAQTGVYGYTF.

This clonotype was picked up one time. The chain is built from TRBV27 and TRBJ2-1; TRBD2 matches at 11 bases. V trimming: 3 bases; J trimming: 7 bases; junction bases outside the gene matches: 8. This CDR3 contains 16 residues. Germline lookup yields CDR1 MNHEY and CDR2 SMNVEV (reference sequence). The chain's CDR3 is CASSFLAGGPRNEQFF. CDR3 coding DNA: TGTGCCAGCAGTTTCTTAGCGGGAGGGCCAAGGAATGAGCAGTTCTTC.

This clonotype was counted a few times. V and J are TRBV20-1 and TRBJ2-4, with D maybe TRBD2 (6 bases). The better agreement between TRBJ2-7 and the DNA end casts doubt on the J call. The CDR3 length is 15 residues. Per the germline V gene, CDR1 is DFQATT and CDR2 is SNEGSKA (reference sequence). The CDR3 loop reads CSARDGGQGPYEQYF. The CDR3 DNA sequence: TGCAGTGCTAGAGATGGAGGGCAGGGCCCCTACGAGCAGTACTTC.

This clonotype was seen a few times. The chain is built from TRBV29-1 and TRBJ2-2; TRBD1 aligns across 7 bases. Germline trimming cut 7 bases from V and 1 base from J; bases unmatched to any gene: 3. CDR1 is SQVTM and CDR2 is ANQGSEA in the germline V gene. The CDR3 has 13 residues. The CDR3 nucleotides are TGCAGCGCCGGGACAGTGAACACCGGGGAGCTGTTTTTT. It encodes CSAGTVNTGELFF.

In its sample, this clonotype was seen a few times. V and J are TRBV20-1 and TRBJ2-2; D is undetermined. This CDR3 has 12 amino acids. The V and J ends lost 6 bases and 3 bases respectively, with 8 bases between them. Germline loops: CDR1 DFQATT, CDR2 SNEGSKA (reference sequence). Here the CDR3 DNA reads TGCAGTGCAGCAGCAGACACCGGGGAGCTGTTTTTT. It specifies CSAAADTGELFF.

CDR3 sequence: CASSVPGQGEKLFF. CDR3 DNA sequence: TGTGCCAGCAGCGTACCGGGACAGGGGGAAAAACTGTTTTTT. The V call is TRBV9, the J call TRBJ1-4; 10 bases match TRBD1. Trimming cost V 1 base and J 8 bases; bases outside gene matches: 2. CDR1 SGDLS and CDR2 YYNGEE come from the germline V gene. The CDR3 sequence is 14 residues long.

The sample holds a few counts of this clonotype. This sequence joins TRBV7-9 and TRBJ2-5; no clear D gene. Trimming removed 4 bases from V and 2 bases from J, with 23 bases in between. CDR3 size: 18 residues. Germline lookup yields CDR1 SEHNR and CDR2 FQNEAQ (reference sequence). CDR3 sequence: CASSSGRSPVIPQETQYF. The CDR3 region has the DNA TGTGCCAGCAGCTCCGGCCGTTCCCCGGTTATCCCTCAAGAGACCCAGTACTTC.